The source of this T cell receptor (beta chain) is a study of blood T cell repertoires in COVID-19. Study-wide context: Italy, Spain and the United States were the sources of the convalescent and acute COVID-19 samples. Sources were T cells, B-cell-depleted T cells, or PBMCs; the material itself was cDNA or gDNA.

V lost 7 bases, J lost 3 bases, and 12 bases lay in between. The V gene's germline CDR1 is MDHEN and CDR2 SYDVKM. The CDR3 extends over 13 amino acids. In the source study's methods: Scientists estimated how many nucleated cells there were by amplifying reference gene primers. Measured with immunoSEQ multiplex PCR; TCRdb has only the in-frame clones, and not every one. D and trimming come from the DNA, and the V and J calls and clone size come from that table. This table has 90,000 to 120,000 clones, 88% appearing once. The sample comprised peripheral blood. This TCR was sampled from a human donor in a cohort sampled during active COVID-19. The J gene is TRBJ1-1, the V gene TRBV28; D is possibly TRBD1 (5 bases). CDR3 sequence (DNA): TGTGCCAGCACCCTATGGGGGGACACTGAAGCTTTCTTT. Translated, it gives CASTLWGDTEAFF.